This T cell receptor (beta chain) derives from a study of blood T cells in healthy people across ages. This clonotype has only a few counts. Antigen specificity is unknown. CDR3 size: 13 residues. V lost 5 bases to trimming and J lost 7 bases, with 13 bases between them. The germline V gene encodes CDR1 SGHVS and CDR2 FQNEAQ. The study's findings and limits: A roughly linear fall in TCR beta diversity per million T cells was seen with increasing age.

Next came a second PCR, run for about 7 to 12 cycles, which used a sample-barcoded 5' primer along with a J-beta primer mix. TCRdb itself ran the 5' RACE reads through MiXCR, one entry per CDR3 protein. The data hold over 1,500,000 distinct CDR3 sequences, with approximately 40% observed a single time. The sample consisted of blood. V usage is TRBV7-8 and J usage is TRBJ2-3; possible D gene TRBD1, 6 bases. The clonotype was recovered from a human donor in good health. This CDR3 is CASSRQAYHTQYF. DNA for the CDR3: TGTGCCAGCAGCCGACAGGCTTACCATACGCAGTATTTT.